The 32 T cell receptor beta chains below all came from one sample that was sequenced in a study of blood T cell repertoires in COVID-19. TCRdb keeps only in-frame clones here, not all; method: immunoSEQ multiplex PCR. The table records 180,000 or so clones, roughly 89% of them present only once. Sequencing was done on a sample of PBMCs or T cells enriched from blood (not recorded which). All receptors derive from a middle-aged woman with acute COVID-19.

The rearrangement joins TRBV14 to TRBJ1-3, with a possible D match to TRBD1 (5 bases). The germline V and J ends were trimmed by 0 bases and 1 base, with 7 bases remaining between them. The germline gives CDR1 SGHDN, CDR2 FVKESK. CDR3 size: 15 residues. The CDR3 DNA follows: TGTGCCAGCAGCCAAGACCAGGGATCTGGAAACACCATATATTTT. It translates to CASSQDQGSGNTIYF.

This clone was detected only a few times. This rearrangement joins TRBV5-1 to TRBJ1-5; perhaps TRBD1 as D (5 bases). The CDR3 sequence is 15 residues long. From germline, CDR1 is SGHRS and CDR2 YFSETQ. V lost 2 bases and J lost 1, with 10 bases in between. CDR3 sequence: CASSFTGHSNQPQHF. CDR3 DNA: TGCGCCAGCAGCTTTACAGGCCACAGCAATCAGCCCCAGCATTTT. The full variable domain, with the rest looked up from reference TRBV5-1 and TRBJ1-5, is KAGVTQTPRYLIKTRGQQVTLSCSPISGHRSVSWYQQTPGQGLQFLFEYFSETQRNKGNFPGRFSGRQFSNSRSEMNVSTLELGDSALYLCASSFTGHSNQPQHFGDGTRLSIL.

This clone was observed once. V is TRBV7-2 and J is TRBJ2-1, with a weak D call TRBD2 (7 bases). Per germline, CDR1 SGHTA and CDR2 FQGNSA. The V end was cut by 0 bases, the J end by 8 bases, with 11 bases between. There are 14 residues in the CDR3. This CDR3 reads CASSLAGGPYEQFF. The CDR3 region has the DNA TGTGCCAGCAGCTTAGCGGGGGGGCCCTATGAGCAGTTCTTC. Full variable domain (missing parts from reference TRBV7-2 and TRBJ2-1): GAGVSQSPSNKVTEKGKDVELRCDPISGHTALYWYRQSLGQGLEFLIYFQGNSAPDKSGLPSDRFSAERTGGSVSTLTIQRTQQEDSAVYLCASSLAGGPYEQFFGPGTRLTVL.

The V call is TRBV12-3 or TRBV12-4, the J call TRBJ2-5; D gene unclear. CDR3 length: 13 amino acids. The germline V and J ends were trimmed by 0 bases and 5 bases, with 7 bases remaining between them. The CDR3 loop is CASSLAPGETQYF. The CDR3 nucleotides are TGTGCCAGCAGTTTAGCCCCTGGCGAGACCCAGTACTTC.

The chain joins TRBV3-1 (or the pseudogene TRBV3-2) to TRBJ2-2; TRBD2 aligns across 14 bases. Germline-derived CDR1 and CDR2 are LGHDT and YNNKEL (reference sequence). This CDR3 spans 17 amino acids. With V trimmed by 5 bases and J by 6 bases, 8 bases remained unmatched. CDR3 DNA: TGTGCCAGCAGCAAGACTAGCGGGGGGGCCGGTGCCGGGGAGCTGTTTTTT. This codes for CASSKTSGGAGAGELFF.

The chain's CDR3 is CASRPSSEYNEQFF. The DNA of the CDR3 is TGTGCCAGCAGGCCTTCTAGCGAGTACAATGAGCAGTTCTTC. The rearrangement uses TRBV6-2 or TRBV6-3 and TRBJ2-1, with D tentatively TRBD2 (6 bases). The V gene's germline CDR1 is MNHEY and CDR2 SVGEGT. Trimming left V 6 bases short and J 4 bases short, with 13 bases between. The CDR3 is 14 residues long.

The count of this clone is one. The chain carries TRBV9 and TRBJ1-4; D perhaps matches TRBD1 (5 bases). The CDR3 runs 15 residues. The V end lost 4 bases, the J end lost 7 bases, and 17 bases lay between the germline ends. Germline V gene sequence: CDR1 SGDLS, CDR2 YYNGEE. The CDR3 DNA reads TGTGCCAGCAGCCCCCGGGCGGGGAGGGGTGAAAAACTGTTTTTT. Amino acid sequence: CASSPRAGRGEKLFF.

As for this clone: This same CDR3 is encoded by further DNA sequences in the sample. V and J are TRBV3-1 (or the pseudogene TRBV3-2) and TRBJ2-3, with 8 bases that match TRBD1. The CDR3 contains 14 residues. CDR1 and CDR2 from the germline V gene are LGHDT and YNNKEL (reference sequence). With 1 base clipped from V and 6 bases from J, the junction kept 3 bases outside the gene matches. The CDR3 sequence: CASSQGTGHDTQYF. The CDR3 DNA reads as TGTGCCAGCAGCCAAGGGACAGGGCATGATACGCAGTATTTT.

This clone was seen just once. The V call is TRBV10-3, the J call TRBJ1-1; D is perhaps TRBD1 (5 bases). The CDR3 is made up of 13 amino acids. Germline assignment: CDR1 ENHRY and CDR2 SYGVKD. Deletions cut 6 bases from V and 1 base from J, with 9 bases between. Written as DNA, the CDR3 is TGTGCCATCAGCCTACAGGAGAACACTGAAGCTTTCTTT. Residues: CAISLQENTEAFF.

The J gene is TRBJ2-1, the V gene TRBV5-1, with TRBD2 matching over 13 bases. With 0 bases clipped from V and 8 bases from J, the junction kept 11 bases outside the gene matches. The CDR3 contains 18 residues. Per the germline V gene, CDR1 is SGHRS and CDR2 is YFSETQ. The CDR3 DNA reads TGCGCCAGCAGCTTGGCCCTATTGACTAGCGGGAGGAGCGATGAGCAGTTCTTC. Translating it yields CASSLALLTSGRSDEQFF.

In its sample, this clone was seen once. The chain links TRBV24-1 to TRBJ1-5; D call uncertain. The V end was cut by 5 bases, the J end by 5 bases, with 12 bases between. Germline CDR1 KGHDR, CDR2 SFDVKD. The CDR3 length is 14 residues. Here the CDR3 reads CATSGPGRYQPQHF. CDR3 in DNA: TGTGCCACCAGTGGACCGGGGAGGTATCAGCCCCAGCATTTT.

DNA for the CDR3: TGTGCCAGTAGTATAGATCCGATAGCGGGAGAACTACAGACCCAGTACTTC. This encodes CASSIDPIAGELQTQYF. The chain links TRBV19 to TRBJ2-5; 9 positions match TRBD2. Germline V gene sequence: CDR1 LNHDA, CDR2 SQIVND (reference sequence). V lost 0 bases to trimming and J lost 6 bases; unmatched junction nucleotides: 11. The CDR3 spans 17 residues.

The chain recombines TRBV30 with TRBJ2-5; a possible D gene is TRBD2 (5 bases). Germline CDR1 GTSNPN, CDR2 SVGIG (reference sequence). V lost 1 base and J 4 bases, leaving 7 bases between the germline ends. This CDR3 spans 12 amino acids. Here the CDR3 DNA reads TGTGCCTGGAGTGCGGCGGGAGAGACCCAGTACTTC. This sequence encodes CAWSAAGETQYF. The full variable domain, with the rest looked up from reference TRBV30 and TRBJ2-5, is SQTIHQWPATLVQPVGSPLSLECTVEGTSNPNLYWYRQAAGRGLQLLFYSVGIGQISSEVPQNLSASRPQDRQFILSSKKLLLSDSGFYLCAWSAAGETQYFGPGTRLLVL.

This clone was observed once. V usage is TRBV5-1 and J usage is TRBJ2-5, with a possible D match to TRBD2 (5 bases). The germline V gene has CDR1 SGHRS and CDR2 YFSETQ. V lost 7 bases, J lost 9 bases, and 10 bases lay in between. The length of the CDR3 is 10 residues. The CDR3 DNA reads TGCGCCAGCCCCGAGGAGGCCCAGTACTTC. Translated: CASPEEAQYF.

This clone appeared a few times. V and J are TRBV6-1 and TRBJ2-7, with 11 nucleotides matching TRBD1. The CDR3 covers 16 residues. Looked up from germline, CDR1 is MNHNS and CDR2 is SASEGT. J was trimmed by 4 bases and V by 4 bases; bases with no gene match: 9. CDR3 sequence reads: CASSGSPDRGPYEQYF. The CDR3 nucleotides read TGTGCCAGCAGTGGGTCCCCGGACAGGGGGCCGTACGAGCAGTACTTC.

The rearrangement uses TRBV7-9 and TRBJ2-5, with a possible D match to TRBD1 (6 bases). Deletions cut 0 bases from V and 2 bases from J, with 10 bases between. CDR3 length: 15 residues. Germline assignment: CDR1 SEHNR and CDR2 FQNEAQ (reference sequence). The CDR3 DNA is TGTGCCAGCAGCTTAGCGGGGGCCCAGCAAGAGACCCAGTACTTC. Amino acids: CASSLAGAQQETQYF.

The CDR3 DNA reads TGTGCCAGCAGCTTGCGGGACTTATATGTTGGCTACACCTTC. Residues: CASSLRDLYVGYTF. The V gene is TRBV5-5, the J gene TRBJ1-2; a possible D gene is TRBD1 (5 bases). V shed 1 base and J shed 7 bases, with 14 bases lying between them. The CDR3 has 14 residues. CDR1 is SGHKS and CDR2 is YYEKEE in the germline V gene (reference sequence).

This clone was detected once. The genes are TRBV6-4 and TRBJ2-3, with D unclear. The V end lost 4 bases, the J end lost 3 bases, and 11 bases lay between the germline ends. This CDR3 comprises 14 residues. Germline assignment: CDR1 MRHNA and CDR2 SNTAGT. Here the CDR3 DNA reads TGTGCCAGCAGTGTCCCATACCAGACAGATACGCAGTATTTT. The encoded protein is CASSVPYQTDTQYF.

The chain employs TRBV7-3 and TRBJ2-3; no clear D. In germline, CDR1 is SGHTA, CDR2 FQGTGA. The V and J ends lost 2 bases and 2 bases respectively, with 20 bases between them. The CDR3 loop spans 18 amino acids. This CDR3 is CASSLLGRDFSYTDTQYF. In DNA form, the CDR3 reads TGTGCCAGCAGCTTATTAGGTAGAGACTTCTCATACACAGATACGCAGTATTTT.

With respect to this clone: This CDR3 is also generated by other DNA sequences in the sample. The CDR3 bases are TGTGCCAGCAGCAGGACTGGTAATGAAAAACTGTTTTTT. Its protein product is CASSRTGNEKLFF. The V and J genes are TRBV6-5 and TRBJ1-4; no clear D gene. Germline CDR1 MNHEY, CDR2 SVGAGI. This CDR3 has 13 residues. Trimming stripped 6 bases from V and 4 bases from J, with 9 bases between.

The chain uses TRBV19 and TRBJ1-1; D remains unclear. Germline-derived CDR1 and CDR2 are LNHDA and SQIVND (reference sequence). This CDR3 comprises 13 residues. Trimming stripped 6 bases from V and 0 bases from J, with 8 bases between. The CDR3 region has the DNA TGTGCCAGTAGCCTGGCGGTGAACACTGAAGCTTTCTTT. Its translation is CASSLAVNTEAFF.

The gene calls are TRBV9 and TRBJ1-3; tentative D call: TRBD1 (6 bases). Trimming removed 0 bases from V and 0 bases from J, with 16 bases in between. CDR1 SGDLS and CDR2 YYNGEE come from the germline V gene. The length of the CDR3 is 18 residues. The DNA of the CDR3 is TGTGCCAGCAGCGTAGGAGCGGGGGGCAGCAGCTCTGGAAACACCATATATTTT. As protein: CASSVGAGGSSSGNTIYF.

The chain uses TRBV6-5 and TRBJ2-1; maybe TRBD2 (5 bases). The CDR3 covers 13 residues. Germline loops: CDR1 MNHEY, CDR2 SVGAGI. Trimming took 8 bases from V and 3 from J, leaving 11 bases between them. The CDR3 DNA reads TGTGCCAGCTCCACGAGGGTCTACAATGAGCAGTTCTTC. Protein product: CASSTRVYNEQFF.

J is TRBJ1-6 and V is TRBV5-4; D uncertain. The V and J ends lost 4 bases and 10 bases respectively, with 24 bases between them. Germline V CDR1 and CDR2: SGHNT, YYREEE (reference sequence). The CDR3 is made up of 17 amino acids. DNA for the CDR3: TGTGCCAGCAGCCCGCAATACGGAGGGAGGTCGGGGTCACCCCTCCACTTT. Translating gives CASSPQYGGRSGSPLHF.

V gene TRBV19 combines with J gene TRBJ1-4; D is perhaps TRBD1 (6 bases). The CDR3 is made up of 15 amino acids. V lost 2 bases to trimming and J lost 7 bases, with 14 bases between them. CDR1 LNHDA and CDR2 SQIVND come from the germline V gene (reference sequence). The CDR3 loop is CASSISSGTTEKLFF. The CDR3 DNA is TGTGCCAGTAGTATATCCTCCGGGACAACTGAAAAACTGTTTTTT. Full variable domain (missing parts from reference TRBV19 and TRBJ1-4): DGGITQSPKYLFRKEGQNVTLSCEQNLNHDAMYWYRQDPGQGLRLIYYSQIVNDFQKGDIAEGYSVSREKKESFPLTVTSAQKNPTAFYLCASSISSGTTEKLFFGSGTQLSVL.

The gene calls are TRBV28 and TRBJ2-7; TRBD2 aligns across 8 bases. Germline V gene sequence: CDR1 MDHEN, CDR2 SYDVKM. The V segment lost 5 bases and the J segment 0 bases; nucleotides outside the gene matches: 6. The CDR3 is 15 amino acids. CDR3 sequence reads: CASSARGGVSYEQYF. Written as DNA, the CDR3 is TGTGCCAGCAGTGCCCGGGGGGGCGTCTCCTACGAGCAGTACTTC.

CDR3 nucleotide sequence: TGTGCCAGCAGCCTACAGGGGCCAACTAATGAAAAACTGTTTTTT. Translation: CASSLQGPTNEKLFF. The genes are TRBV7-9 and TRBJ1-4, with 7 bases fitting TRBD1. V gave up 5 bases and J gave up 0 bases; unmatched junction bases: 3. The CDR3 has 15 amino acids. CDR1 is SEHNR, CDR2 FQNEAQ, per germline (reference sequence).

The chain employs TRBV5-1 and TRBJ1-6, with 7 bases lining up with TRBD1. With 4 bases clipped from V and 8 bases from J, the junction kept 3 bases outside the gene matches. This CDR3 is built from 13 residues. The germline gives CDR1 SGHRS, CDR2 YFSETQ. Here the CDR3 DNA reads TGCGCCAGCAGCCGTACAGGGGATTCACCCCTCCACTTT. Its translation: CASSRTGDSPLHF.

The J gene is TRBJ2-1, the V gene TRBV28; TRBD2 matches at 10 bases. The CDR3 is 15 residues long. Per germline, CDR1 MDHEN and CDR2 SYDVKM. After removal of 5 bases from V and 4 bases from J, the junction contained 5 bases not matched to a gene. CDR3 coding DNA: TGTGCCAGCAGTCCCACTAGCGGGGTATACAATGAGCAGTTCTTC. Translated: CASSPTSGVYNEQFF.

For the CDR3, the DNA is TGTGCCATCAGGCCACAGGGCGTGGGGAACACTGAAGCTTTCTTT. This sequence encodes CAIRPQGVGNTEAFF. The rearrangement joins TRBV10-3 to TRBJ1-1; perhaps TRBD1 as D (6 bases). V lost 6 bases, J lost 1 base, and 15 bases lay in between. CDR3 length: 15 amino acids. CDR1 is ENHRY and CDR2 is SYGVKD in the germline V gene.

The chain employs TRBV3-1 (or the pseudogene TRBV3-2) and TRBJ2-1; 7 bases are shared with TRBD2. V lost 5 bases to trimming and J lost 4 bases; unmatched junction nucleotides: 17. There are 18 residues in the CDR3. Germline CDR1 and CDR2: LGHDT and YNNKEL (reference sequence). CDR3 residues: CASSNPSPSGLGYNEQFF. The CDR3, as DNA: TGTGCCAGCAGCAACCCCTCTCCTAGCGGCCTCGGGTACAATGAGCAGTTCTTC.

The chain recombines TRBV6-2 or TRBV6-3 with TRBJ1-5; 7 bases are shared with TRBD1. The CDR3 is 18 amino acids. Losses at the gene ends were 2 bases for V and 4 bases for J; bases not matched to a gene: 14. Germline CDR1 and CDR2: MNHEY and SVGEGT. The chain's CDR3 is CASSYGRSGTVRNQPQHF. As DNA, the CDR3 is TGTGCCAGCAGTTACGGGAGATCCGGGACAGTCCGGAATCAGCCCCAGCATTTT.